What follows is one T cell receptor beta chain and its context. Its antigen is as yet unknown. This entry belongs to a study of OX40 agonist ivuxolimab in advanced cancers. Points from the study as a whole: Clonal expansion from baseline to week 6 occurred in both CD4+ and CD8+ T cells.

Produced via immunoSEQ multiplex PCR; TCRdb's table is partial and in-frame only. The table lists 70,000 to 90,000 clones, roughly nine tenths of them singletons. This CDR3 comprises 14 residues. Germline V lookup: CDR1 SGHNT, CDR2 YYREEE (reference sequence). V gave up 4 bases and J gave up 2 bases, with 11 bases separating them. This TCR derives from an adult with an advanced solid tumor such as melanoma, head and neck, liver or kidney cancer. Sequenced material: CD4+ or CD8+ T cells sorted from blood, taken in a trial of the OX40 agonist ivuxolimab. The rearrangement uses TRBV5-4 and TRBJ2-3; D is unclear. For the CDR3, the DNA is TGTGCCAGCAGCAGAACAGTGATCACAGATACGCAGTATTTT. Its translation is CASSRTVITDTQYF.